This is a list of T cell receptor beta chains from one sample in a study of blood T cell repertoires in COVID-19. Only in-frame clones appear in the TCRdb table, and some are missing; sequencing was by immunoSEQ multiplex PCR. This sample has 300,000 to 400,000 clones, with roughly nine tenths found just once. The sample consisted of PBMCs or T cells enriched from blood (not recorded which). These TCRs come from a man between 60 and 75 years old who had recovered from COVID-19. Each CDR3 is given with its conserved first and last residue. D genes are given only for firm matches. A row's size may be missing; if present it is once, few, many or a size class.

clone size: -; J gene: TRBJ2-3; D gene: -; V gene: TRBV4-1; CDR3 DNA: TGCGCCAGCAGCCCCTGGGGGGGCGAGAGCACAGATACGCAGTATTTT; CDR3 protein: CASSPWGGESTDTQYF
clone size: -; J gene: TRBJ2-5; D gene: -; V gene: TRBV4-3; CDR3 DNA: TGCGCCAGCAGCCAAGAAATCTACAGTCCTGGTGAGACCCAGTACTTC; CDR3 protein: CASSQEIYSPGETQYF
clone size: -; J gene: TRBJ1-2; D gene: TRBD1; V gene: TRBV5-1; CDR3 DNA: TGCGCCAGCAGCCTGGGGACAGGGTTTAACTATGGCTACACCTTC; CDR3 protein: CASSLGTGFNYGYTF
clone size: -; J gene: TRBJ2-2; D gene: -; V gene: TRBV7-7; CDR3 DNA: TGTGCTAGCAGCTTAGGCTCGGGGGCCGGGGAGCTGTTTTTT; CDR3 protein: CASSLGSGAGELFF
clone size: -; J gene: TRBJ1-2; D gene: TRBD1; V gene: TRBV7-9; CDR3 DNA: TGTGCCAGCAGCTTTCCGGACAGGGAACCAGCTAACTATGGCTACACCTTC; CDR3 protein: CASSFPDREPANYGYTF
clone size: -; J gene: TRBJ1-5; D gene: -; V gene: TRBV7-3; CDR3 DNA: TGTGCCAGCAGCTTAAGCCAGGGTAGCAATCAGCCCCAGCATTTT; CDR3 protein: CASSLSQGSNQPQHF
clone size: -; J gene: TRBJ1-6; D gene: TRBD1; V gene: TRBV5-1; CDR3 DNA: TGCGCCAGCAGCTCGGGACAGGGGTTTGCCTATAATTCACCCCTCCACTTT; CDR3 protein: CASSSGQGFAYNSPLHF
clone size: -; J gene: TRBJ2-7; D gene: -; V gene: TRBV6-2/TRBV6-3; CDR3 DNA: TGTGCCAGCAGTTACTCCGGAGAAACCAGCGGGCAGTACTTC; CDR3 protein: CASSYSGETSGQYF
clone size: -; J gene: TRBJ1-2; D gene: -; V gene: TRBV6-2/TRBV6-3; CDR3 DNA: TGTGCCAGCAGTTACTCCGGGCGAGGAGGTGGCTACACCTTC; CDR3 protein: CASSYSGRGGGYTF
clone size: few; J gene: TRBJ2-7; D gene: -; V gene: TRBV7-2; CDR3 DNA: TGTGCCAGCAGCTTAGGTCCAAACTACGAGCAGTACTTC; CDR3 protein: CASSLGPNYEQYF
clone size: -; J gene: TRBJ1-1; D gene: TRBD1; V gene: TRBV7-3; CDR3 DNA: TGTGCCAGCAGCGACCAGGGGGCCGTGGCTTTCTTT; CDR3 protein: CASSDQGAVAFF
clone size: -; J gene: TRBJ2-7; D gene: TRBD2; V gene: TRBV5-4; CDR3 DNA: TGTGCCAGCAGCTTATTTAGCGGGAGGTCCCCCTACGAGCAGTACTTC; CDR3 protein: CASSLFSGRSPYEQYF
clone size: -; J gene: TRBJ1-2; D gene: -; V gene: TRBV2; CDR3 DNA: TGTGCCAGCAAGGGACTTAACTCATATGGCTACACCTTC; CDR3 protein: CASKGLNSYGYTF
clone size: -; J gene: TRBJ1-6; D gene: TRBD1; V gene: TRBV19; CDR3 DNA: TGTGCCAGTAGGAGAGAGGGGACAGATTATAATTCACCCCTCCACTTT; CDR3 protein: CASRREGTDYNSPLHF
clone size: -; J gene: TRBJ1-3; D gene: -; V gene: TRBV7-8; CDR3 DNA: TGTGCCAGCAGCTTAACCGGGTACCACACCATATATTTT; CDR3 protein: CASSLTGYHTIYF
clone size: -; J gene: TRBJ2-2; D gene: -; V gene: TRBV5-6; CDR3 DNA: TGTGCCAGCAGCTTAAACAGGGTAGGCGGGGAGCTGTTTTTT; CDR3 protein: CASSLNRVGGELFF
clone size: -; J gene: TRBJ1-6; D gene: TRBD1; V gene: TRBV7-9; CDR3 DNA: TGTGCCAGCAGCTCCCCAGGACAGGGTTCGTCCTATAATTCACCCCTCCACTTT; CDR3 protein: CASSSPGQGSSYNSPLHF
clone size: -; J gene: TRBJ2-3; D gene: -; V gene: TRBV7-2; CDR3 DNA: TGTGCCAGCAGCTTAATGGGGGACTCTAGCACAGATACGCAGTATTTT; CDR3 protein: CASSLMGDSSTDTQYF
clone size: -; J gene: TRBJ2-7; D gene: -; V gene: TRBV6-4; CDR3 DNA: TGTGCCAGCCGCCTTAGGGGTCTTTACGAGCAGTACTTC; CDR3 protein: CASRLRGLYEQYF
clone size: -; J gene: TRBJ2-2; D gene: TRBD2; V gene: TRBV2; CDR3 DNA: TGTGCCAGCAGACAGTCAGCGGGAGACACCGGGGAGCTGTTTTTT; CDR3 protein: CASRQSAGDTGELFF
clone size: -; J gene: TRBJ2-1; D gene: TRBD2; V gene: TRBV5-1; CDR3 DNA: TGCGCCAGCAGCTTGGGGGCTAGCGGGAGGGCCACTGAGCAGTTCTTC; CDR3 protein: CASSLGASGRATEQFF
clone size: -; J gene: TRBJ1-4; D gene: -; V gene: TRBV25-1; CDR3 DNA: TGTGCCAGCCAAGATCAGGGCAGGGGTGGAAAACTGTTTTTT; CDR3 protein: CASQDQGRGGKLFF
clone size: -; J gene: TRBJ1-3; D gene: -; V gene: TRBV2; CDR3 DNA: TGTGCCAGCAGTCGGTACAGGGTCCCCTCTGGAAACACCATATATTTT; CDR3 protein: CASSRYRVPSGNTIYF
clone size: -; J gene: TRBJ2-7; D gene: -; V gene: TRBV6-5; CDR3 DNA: TGTGCCAGCAGTACGACTCACAGGGCCCACGAGCAGTACTTC; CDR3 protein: CASSTTHRAHEQYF
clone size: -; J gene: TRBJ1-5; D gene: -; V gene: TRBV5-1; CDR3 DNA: TGCGCCAGCAGCGTCGACAGTAAAAATCAGCCCCAGCATTTT; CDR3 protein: CASSVDSKNQPQHF